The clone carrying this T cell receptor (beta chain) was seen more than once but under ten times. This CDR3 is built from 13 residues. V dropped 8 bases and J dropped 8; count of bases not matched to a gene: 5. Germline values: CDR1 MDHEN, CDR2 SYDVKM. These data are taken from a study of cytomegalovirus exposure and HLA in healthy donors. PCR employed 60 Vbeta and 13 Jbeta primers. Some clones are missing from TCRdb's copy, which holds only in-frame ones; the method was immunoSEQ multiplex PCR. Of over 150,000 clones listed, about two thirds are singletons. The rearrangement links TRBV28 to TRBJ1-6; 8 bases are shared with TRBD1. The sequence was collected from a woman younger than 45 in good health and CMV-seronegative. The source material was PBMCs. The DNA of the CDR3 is TGTGCCAGCCTGGACAGGGTGTATTCACCCCTCCACTTT. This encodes CASLDRVYSPLHF.